Following are 30 T cell receptor beta chains from one sample sequenced in a study of T cells in Graves' hyperthyroidism and ophthalmopathy. Amplified regions were TCR beta CDR3 sequences from RNA transcripts. The HTBI primer set served for first-round RT-PCR of the TCR CDR3. MiXCR, run by TCRdb on the multiplex PCR reads, gives a single entry per CDR3 protein. The table shows nearly 750,000 distinct CDR3 sequences, with about a third occurring only once. Sequenced material: blood. The source of these receptors is a middle-aged woman with Graves' hyperthyroidism.

Ten or more counts support this clonotype. A read error may account for a junction end that differs from germline. The rearrangement uses TRBV7-9 and TRBJ1-2; tentative D call: TRBD1 (5 bases). The CDR3 totals 13 residues. Germline CDR1 and CDR2: SEHNR and FQNEAQ (reference sequence). The CDR3 DNA is TGTGCCACCAGCCCCGACAGCTACTATGGCTACACCTTC. Its protein product is CATSPDSYYGYTF.

This clonotype was seen repeatedly, ten times or more. J is TRBJ1-1 and V is TRBV19, with TRBD1 as a possible D gene (5 bases). This CDR3 contains 14 residues. Germline CDR1 LNHDA, CDR2 SQIVND (reference sequence). The germline V and J ends were trimmed by 7 bases and 2 bases, with 14 bases remaining between them. Here the CDR3 DNA reads TGTGCCAGTACGCTCTCGGGGGTTAACACTGAAGCTTTCTTT. This codes for CASTLSGVNTEAFF.

The genes are TRBV19 and TRBJ2-7; no clear D gene. Trimming removed 0 bases at V and 2 bases at J, with 8 bases between. CDR1 and CDR2 from the germline V gene are LNHDA and SQIVND (reference sequence). There are 14 residues in the CDR3. CDR3 amino acids: CASSIDVDAYEQYF. The CDR3 DNA reads TGTGCCAGTAGTATAGACGTCGACGCCTACGAGCAGTACTTC.

The chain uses TRBV6-5 and TRBJ1-6; 7 nucleotides match TRBD1. Germline CDR1 MNHEY, CDR2 SVGAGI. V lost 5 bases to trimming and J lost 12 bases; unmatched junction nucleotides: 10. CDR3 length: 14 residues. The CDR3 loop reads CASSHDRERQPLHF. CDR3 nucleotide sequence: TGTGCCAGCAGTCACGACAGGGAGAGACAACCCCTCCACTTT.

The sample holds many counts of this clonotype. This chain links TRBV6-4 with TRBJ1-2; the D is unclear. This CDR3 region has 13 residues. Germline loops: CDR1 MRHNA, CDR2 SNTAGT. Trimming shortened V by 3 bases and J by 6 bases, and 11 bases separated the two germline ends. The CDR3: CASSETPTHGYTF. In nucleotides, the CDR3 is TGTGCCAGCAGTGAGACGCCGACCCATGGCTACACCTTC.

This clonotype came up many times. The chain joins TRBV7-9 to TRBJ2-6, with D uncertain. The CDR3 totals 17 residues. The germline V gene has CDR1 SEHNR and CDR2 FQNEAQ (reference sequence). The ends were cut back, 5 bases at V and 0 bases at J, with 14 bases in the middle. The CDR3 spells CASSPGSSSSGANVLTF. CDR3 bases: TGTGCCAGCAGCCCCGGGTCGTCGAGCTCTGGGGCCAACGTCCTGACTTTC.

On this clonotype: This sequence may be a read error, since a much larger clone differs from it by one base. The chain combines TRBV10-3 with TRBJ2-5; 11 bases align to TRBD2. V was clipped by 10 bases and J by 4 bases; unmatched bases: 17. CDR3 length equals 17 residues. Germline-derived CDR1 and CDR2 are ENHRY and SYGVKD. The DNA of the CDR3 is TGTGCCAGCACCGCCGGGCTAGCGGGGGGCCAGGGAGAGACCCAGTACTTC. It encodes CASTAGLAGGQGETQYF.

This clonotype was observed a few times. The junction and the germline gene differ at one end; a read error may be behind it. This chain joins TRBV7-2 and TRBJ1-2; D ambiguous. From germline, CDR1 is SGHTA and CDR2 FQGNSA. The CDR3 contains 16 residues. CDR3 DNA: TGTGCCAGCAGTTTAGACACGACTCAGACAACCTATGGCTACACCTTC. Translating gives CASSLDTTQTTYGYTF.

This clonotype was found a few times. This chain links TRBV4-3 with TRBJ2-7; 8 positions agree with TRBD1. CDR1 is LGHNA, CDR2 YSLEER, per germline. The CDR3 loop spans 17 amino acids. V shed 0 bases, J shed 7 bases, and the junction held 14 bases outside the gene matches. In DNA, the CDR3 is TGCGCCAGCAGCCAAGATCGGCCCGGGCAGGGGGCGAGTGAGCAGTACTTC. It yields the protein CASSQDRPGQGASEQYF.

This chain links TRBV7-9 with TRBJ2-7; a possible D gene is TRBD2 (5 bases). The CDR3 is 15 amino acids. Germline V gene sequence: CDR1 SEHNR, CDR2 FQNEAQ (reference sequence). With 6 bases removed from V and 4 bases from J, the gap between germline ends came to 19 bases. CDR3 nucleotides: TGTGCCAGCAGTGGACTCCGGAGTCTCGAGTACGAGCAGTACTTC. Protein product: CASSGLRSLEYEQYF. The full variable domain, in which reference TRBV7-9 and TRBJ2-7 provide the parts outside the CDR3, is DTGVSQNPRHKITKRGQNVTFRCDPISEHNRLYWYRQTLGQGPEFLTYFQNEAQLEKSRLLSDRFSAERPKGSFSTLEIQRTEQGDSAMYLCASSGLRSLEYEQYFGPGTRLTVT.

The chain combines TRBV2 with TRBJ1-1; D remains unclear. CDR3 size: 15 residues. Germline-derived CDR1 and CDR2 are SNHLY and FYNNEI. V lost 8 bases, J lost 0 bases, and 16 bases lay in between. The CDR3 loop reads CASSPGSEMNTEAFF. The CDR3, as DNA: TGTGCCAGCTCCCCAGGCTCGGAAATGAACACTGAAGCTTTCTTT.

The chain has TRBV10-3 and TRBJ2-6; no clear D. The CDR3 spans 15 residues. The germline CDR1 and CDR2 sequences are ENHRY and SYGVKD. With 8 bases removed from V and 0 bases from J, the gap between germline ends came to 11 bases. CDR3 sequence reads: CAISYGSSGANVLTF. Written as DNA, the CDR3 is TGTGCCATCTCGTATGGAAGCTCTGGGGCCAACGTCCTGACTTTC.

This chain uses TRBV7-2 with TRBJ2-3, with 7 bases lining up with TRBD2. CDR1 SGHTA and CDR2 FQGNSA come from the germline V gene. Trimming took 7 bases from V and 5 from J; bases not matched to a gene: 6. This CDR3 region has 13 residues. CDR3 in DNA: TGTGCCAGCAAGGGCGGGAGCGGAGATACGCAGTATTTT. This translates into CASKGGSGDTQYF. The whole variable domain, remainder taken from reference TRBV7-2 and TRBJ2-3, is GAGVSQSPSNKVTEKGKDVELRCDPISGHTALYWYRQSLGQGLEFLIYFQGNSAPDKSGLPSDRFSAERTGGSVSTLTIQRTQQEDSAVYLCASKGGSGDTQYFGPGTRLTVL.

This clonotype was detected only a few times. The chain joins TRBV20-1 to TRBJ2-5, with 15 bases lining up with TRBD2. This CDR3 is built from 20 residues. The trim removed 0 bases at V and 5 bases at J, leaving 16 bases unmatched. The germline CDR1 and CDR2 sequences are DFQATT and SNEGSKA (reference sequence). In DNA, the CDR3 is TGCAGTGCTAGAGACCTACGCGGACTAGCGGGAGGGCCGAGTCTCGAGACCCAGTACTTC. Translation gives CSARDLRGLAGGPSLETQYF.

This rearrangement joins TRBV20-1 to TRBJ1-2; D unresolved. Germline values: CDR1 DFQATT, CDR2 SNEGSKA (reference sequence). V gave up 7 bases and J gave up 4 bases, with 16 bases separating them. CDR3 size: 13 residues. CDR3 in amino acids: CSGRDRTTYGYTF. The CDR3 nucleotides read TGCAGTGGACGAGACCGGACTACCTATGGCTACACCTTC.

The CDR3 loop reads CASSPRWTGILNTIYF. The CDR3 DNA sequence: TGTGCCAGCTCACCACGCTGGACAGGGATTTTGAACACCATATATTTT. This chain joins TRBV7-2 and TRBJ1-3; TRBD1 agrees at 8 bases. Germline CDR1 and CDR2: SGHTA and FQGNSA. J gave up 7 bases and V 8 bases, and 16 bases lay outside the gene matches. This CDR3 region has 16 residues.

The J gene is TRBJ1-2, the V gene TRBV24-1; no definite D call. This CDR3 region has 12 residues. Germline V gene sequence: CDR1 KGHDR, CDR2 SFDVKD. The germline V and J ends were trimmed by 4 bases and 6 bases, with 8 bases remaining between them. The CDR3 protein is CATSERTDGYTF. Written as DNA, the CDR3 is TGTGCCACCAGTGAAAGGACGGATGGCTACACCTTC.

V usage is TRBV10-3 and J usage is TRBJ2-7; 10 bases match TRBD2. CDR1 and CDR2 (germline): ENHRY, SYGVKD. CDR3 size: 16 residues. The J segment lost 1 base and the V segment lost 0 bases, leaving 3 bases of the junction unmatched. CDR3 amino acids: CAISESASGRSYEQYF. In DNA, the CDR3 is TGTGCCATCAGTGAGTCGGCTAGCGGGAGATCCTACGAGCAGTACTTC.

The chain joins TRBV7-9 to TRBJ2-7; a possible D gene is TRBD2 (6 bases). The tail of the sequence fits TRBJ2-1 better, so the J call may be wrong. The CDR3 is 17 residues long. Germline V gene lookup returns CDR1 SEHNR and CDR2 FQNEAQ (reference sequence). The chain's CDR3 is CASSHSSGRGGSNEQFF. DNA for the CDR3: TGTGCCAGCAGTCACTCCAGCGGGCGGGGTGGGAGCAATGAGCAGTTCTTC.

The chain carries TRBV7-9 and TRBJ2-2, with 8 positions matching TRBD1. The CDR3 is 19 residues long. V dropped 5 bases and J dropped 1; count of bases not matched to a gene: 15. CDR1 and CDR2 (germline): SEHNR, FQNEAQ (reference sequence). CDR3 nucleotide sequence: TGTGCCAGCAGCCTTCGGACAGGGTCGGTTAGCGGGAACACCGGGGAGCTGTTTTTT. Amino acids: CASSLRTGSVSGNTGELFF.

The chain has TRBV20-1 and TRBJ2-5; 9 bases are a match to TRBD2. In germline, CDR1 is DFQATT, CDR2 SNEGSKA (reference sequence). This CDR3 contains 13 residues. J gave up 3 bases and V 5 bases, and 4 bases lay outside the gene matches. CDR3 region: CSAYLAGKETQYF. CDR3 nucleotides: TGCAGTGCTTACCTAGCGGGGAAAGAGACCCAGTACTTC.

The J gene is TRBJ2-5, the V gene TRBV10-3, with 9 bases matching TRBD1. The CDR3 runs 15 residues. J lost 4 bases, V lost 4 bases, and 7 bases had no gene match. Germline-derived CDR1 and CDR2 are ENHRY and SYGVKD. The CDR3 sequence is CAISVTGGLGETQYF. DNA of the CDR3: TGTGCCATCAGTGTCACAGGGGGCTTAGGAGAGACCCAGTACTTC.

The rearrangement joins TRBV9 to TRBJ1-1; 8 bases agree with TRBD1. V shed 2 bases, J shed 1 base, and the junction held 7 bases outside the gene matches. Germline CDR1 reads SGDLS; CDR2 reads YYNGEE. The CDR3 is 16 amino acids. The CDR3 bases are TGTGCCAGCAGCGTGGGTCAGGGGGCAGGGAACACTGAAGCTTTCTTT. This translates into CASSVGQGAGNTEAFF.

This clonotype appeared a few times. A much more abundant neighbour one base away suggests this may be a read error. V and J are TRBV2 and TRBJ1-3; D not certain. Germline CDR1 and CDR2: SNHLY and FYNNEI. The CDR3 runs to 11 residues. The CDR3 region has the DNA TGTGCCAGCTCGGCTGGAAGCACCATATATTTT. As protein: CASSAGSTIYF. The full variable domain, with the rest looked up from reference TRBV2 and TRBJ1-3, is EPEVTQTPSHQVTQMGQEVILRCVPISNHLYFYWYRQILGQKVEFLVSFYNNEISEKSEIFDDQFSVERPDGSNFTLKIRSTKLEDSAMYFCASSAGSTIYFGEGSWLTVV.

The chain has TRBV30 and TRBJ1-2; D ambiguous. The CDR3 spans 11 residues. CDR1 and CDR2 (germline): GTSNPN, SVGIG (reference sequence). Trimming removed 4 bases at V and 4 bases at J, with 7 bases between. CDR3 sequence: CAWTRGYGYTF. The DNA of the CDR3 is TGTGCCTGGACCCGGGGCTATGGCTACACCTTC.

This clonotype was counted a few times. The V gene is TRBV13, the J gene TRBJ1-6; TRBD1 matches at 10 bases. Germline values: CDR1 PRHDT, CDR2 FYEKMQ (reference sequence). Trimming removed 5 bases from V and 18 bases from J; junction bases left unmatched: 7. This CDR3 comprises 12 residues. The CDR3 spells CASSAGGTGAHF. As DNA, the CDR3 is TGTGCCAGCAGCGCGGGGGGGACAGGGGCCCACTTT.

The V gene is TRBV27, the J gene TRBJ2-7; 7 positions match TRBD1. CDR3 length equals 14 residues. Per germline, CDR1 MNHEY and CDR2 SMNVEV (reference sequence). The V and J ends lost 5 bases and 6 bases, in that order; junction bases with no gene match: 10. CDR3 protein: CASSPWDSNSEQYF. In DNA, the CDR3 is TGTGCCAGCAGTCCTTGGGACAGTAATTCCGAGCAGTACTTC.

The rearrangement links TRBV10-2 to TRBJ1-2, with TRBD1 as a possible D gene (5 bases). The germline V and J ends were trimmed by 8 bases and 7 bases, with 17 bases remaining between them. Per the germline V gene, CDR1 is WSHSY and CDR2 is SAAADI. The CDR3 loop spans 13 amino acids. The CDR3 reads CASPGRGYGGYTF. The CDR3, as DNA: TGCGCCAGCCCCGGGAGGGGCTACGGTGGCTACACCTTC.

This clonotype has just a few counts. This chain links TRBV5-6 with TRBJ1-4; 7 nucleotides agree with TRBD1. Germline V lookup: CDR1 SGHDT, CDR2 YYEEEE. V was clipped by 3 bases and J by 6 bases; unmatched bases: 14. The CDR3 has 17 residues. CDR3 protein: CASSSAFGTEFYEKLFF. Here the CDR3 DNA reads TGTGCCAGCAGCTCCGCCTTTGGGACAGAGTTTTATGAAAAACTGTTTTTT.

The rearrangement joins TRBV7-2 to TRBJ1-2; 7 nucleotides align to TRBD1. V lost 6 bases and J lost 10; bases outside the gene matches: 14. Germline V gene sequence: CDR1 SGHTA, CDR2 FQGNSA. CDR3 length: 14 amino acids. The CDR3, as DNA: TGTGCCAGCAGGATTTCTGCGGGACAGCATACCTACACCTTC. Translating it yields CASRISAGQHTYTF.